This T cell receptor (beta chain) stems from a study of CD8+CD57+ T cells in acquired aplastic anemia. Study-wide context: DNA recovered from sorted CD4+ and CD8+ cells had a mean of about 3.5 ug.

TCR beta VDJ and CDR3 were profiled, and genomic DNA was the template. From the reads, TCRdb called clonotypes with MiXCR, one entry per CDR3 protein. Counted here are under 250,000 distinct CDR3 sequences, 30% to 35% occurring once; the ten biggest clones make up 0.95% to 1.3%. Comment on this clonotype: Its ends do not fully match the called genes, so a read error is possible.

This CDR3 is built from 16 residues. The sample was sorted CD4+, CD8+, or CD8+CD57+ T cells (not recorded which) from PBMCs. The origin of this receptor is a human donor in good health, serving as a control. The rearrangement joins TRBV12-3 or TRBV12-4 to TRBJ2-3; TRBD1 matches at 7 bases. The CDR3 DNA follows: TGTGCCAGCAGTTCGGACCGGGACAGCCTTCAGGATACGCGGTATTTT. As protein: CASSSDRDSLQDTRYF.